This T cell receptor beta chain was sequenced in a study of blood T cell repertoires in COVID-19. Looking at the study overall: The United States, Italy and Spain provided the acute and convalescent COVID-19 samples.

Authors' methods: Amplification of reference gene primers was used by the study to estimate nucleated cell counts. Sequenced by immunoSEQ multiplex PCR; TCRdb stores in-frame clones only, minus some. From that table come the V and J calls and clone size; the DNA was used to work out D and trimming. The sample comprises 200,000 to 300,000 clones, 83% of which are singletons, and roughly 5.5% rests with the top ten. The CDR3 contains 12 residues. Germline V CDR1 and CDR2: SEHNR, FQNEAQ (reference sequence). V was pared by 4 bases and J by 9 bases, with 11 bases between. The material sequenced was peripheral blood. The rearrangement joins TRBV7-9 to TRBJ2-3; a weak D match, TRBD1 (5 bases). This TCR came from a human donor in a cohort sampled during active COVID-19. This CDR3 reads CASSYAGKTQYF. The CDR3 region has the DNA TGTGCCAGCAGCTATGCAGGGAAGACGCAGTATTTT.